Following are 17 T cell receptor beta chains from one sample sequenced in a study of human T cells and chemical hapten exposure. TCRdb reprocessed the RACE reads with MiXCR, giving one entry per CDR3 protein. The sample records about 74,000 distinct CDR3 sequences, approximately 14% being singletons. Regarding time point: pre-sensitization, week 0. As to treatment: therapeutic diphenylcyclopropenone sensitization with weekly scalp DPC. This material consisted of whole blood, taken in connection with sensitization to the hapten diphenylcyclopropenone (DPC). These receptors all stem from a woman aged 45-59 years with alopecia areata. Some clones in this sample may be carry-over from other donors' samples.

The table lists this clonotype with a few counts. This sequence joins TRBV25-1 and TRBJ1-3, with no clear D. Between the trimmed V and J ends, which lost 3 bases and 3 bases, there was a span of 15 bases. The CDR3 covers 16 residues. Germline V gene sequence: CDR1 MGHDK, CDR2 SYGVNS. In DNA form, the CDR3 reads TGTGCCAGCAGTGATTTTCTGGGAGGAAGTGGAAACACCATATATTTT. Translation gives CASSDFLGGSGNTIYF. The full variable domain, completed using reference TRBV25-1 and TRBJ1-3, is EADIYQTPRYLVIGTGKKITLECSQTMGHDKMYWYQQDPGMELHLIHYSYGVNSTEKGDLSSESTVSRIRTEHFPLTLESARPSHTSQYLCASSDFLGGSGNTIYFGEGSWLTVV.

This clonotype appeared many times. The genes are TRBV20-1 and TRBJ1-1; tentatively, D is TRBD1 (6 bases). Germline CDR1 is DFQATT and CDR2 is SNEGSKA (reference sequence). Trimming removed 6 bases from V and 2 bases from J, with 13 bases in between. The CDR3 extends over 13 amino acids. The chain's CDR3 is CSAYRDPNTEAFF. CDR3 nucleotides: TGCAGTGCCTACAGGGATCCTAACACTGAAGCTTTCTTT.

Of note for this clonotype: A much larger clone is a single base away; this may be a read error. The J gene is TRBJ2-1, the V gene TRBV5-5, with D uncertain. V lost 0 bases and J 12 bases, leaving 19 bases between the germline ends. This CDR3 region has 15 residues. Germline CDR1 is SGHKS and CDR2 is YYEKEE (reference sequence). CDR3 sequence reads: CASSLGLTADVRQFF. The CDR3 DNA reads as TGTGCCAGCAGCTTGGGACTCACCGCCGATGTAAGGCAGTTCTTC. Filled out from reference TRBV5-5 and TRBJ2-1, the complete variable domain reads DAGVTQSPTHLIKTRGQQVTLRCSPISGHKSVSWYQQVLGQGPQFIFQYYEKEERGRGNFPDRFSARQFPNYSSELNVNALLLGDSALYLCASSLGLTADVRQFFGPGTRLTVL.

The J gene is TRBJ2-3, the V gene TRBV29-1, with 11 positions matching TRBD2. V shed 7 bases and J 4 bases; nucleotides not matched to a gene: 7. Germline-derived CDR1 and CDR2 are SQVTM and ANQGSEA. The CDR3 has 14 residues. The CDR3 DNA is TGCAGCGGATGGACTAGCGGGCGATCAGATACGCAGTATTTT. Residues: CSGWTSGRSDTQYF.

This clonotype showed up just a few times. J is TRBJ1-6 and V is TRBV10-1; D ambiguous. Trimming shortened V by 3 bases and J by 6 bases, and 6 bases separated the two germline ends. Germline loops: CDR1 WNHNN, CDR2 SYGVQD (reference sequence). The CDR3 extends over 13 amino acids. DNA for the CDR3: TGCGCCAGCAGTGAAAGGGTTAATTCACCCCTCCACTTT. Amino acids: CASSERVNSPLHF.

This clonotype was counted a few times. V gene TRBV3-1 combines with J gene TRBJ1-3, with D possibly matching TRBD1 (6 bases). Germline-derived CDR1 and CDR2 are LGHDT and YNNKEL (reference sequence). This CDR3 spans 16 amino acids. V gave up 5 bases and J gave up 4 bases, with 18 bases separating them. The CDR3 coding sequence is TGTGCCAGCAGCTCTTCGAGGCGGGACAAGGGAAACACCATATATTTT. Translated, it gives CASSSSRRDKGNTIYF. Full variable domain (rest looked up from reference TRBV3-1 and TRBJ1-3): DTAVSQTPKYLVTQMGNDKSIKCEQNLGHDTMYWYKQDSKKFLKIMFSYNNKELIINETVPNRFSPKSPDKAHLNLHINSLELGDSAVYFCASSSSRRDKGNTIYFGEGSWLTVV.

This clonotype was seen a handful of times. The rearrangement joins TRBV11-2 to TRBJ2-1; the match to TRBD2 covers 11 bases. V lost 1 base and J lost 2; bases outside the gene matches: 1. There are 16 residues in the CDR3. Per germline, CDR1 SGHAT and CDR2 FQNNGV. CDR3: CASSLVTSGAYNEQFF. CDR3 DNA: TGTGCCAGCAGCTTAGTGACTAGCGGGGCCTACAATGAGCAGTTCTTC.

This chain connects TRBV19 to TRBJ2-2, with 8 bases matching TRBD2. This CDR3 comprises 14 residues. Unmatched junction bases numbered 6, after V lost 7 bases and J lost 5 bases. Germline-derived CDR1 and CDR2 are LNHDA and SQIVND (reference sequence). For the CDR3, the DNA is TGTGCCAGTACAGCGGGAGTCGGGACCGGGGAGCTGTTTTTT. Translated, it gives CASTAGVGTGELFF.

The rearrangement uses TRBV19 and TRBJ1-5, with D possibly TRBD1 on 5 matching bases. CDR3 length equals 14 residues. CDR1 is LNHDA, CDR2 SQIVND, per germline (reference sequence). Trimming stripped 5 bases from V and 1 base from J, with 9 bases between. CDR3 amino acids: CASSRRDSNQPQHF. In nucleotides, the CDR3 is TGTGCCAGTAGTCGCCGGGACAGCAATCAGCCCCAGCATTTT.

This clonotype has a handful of counts. The chain carries TRBV6-2 or TRBV6-3 and TRBJ2-2; TRBD1 matches 8 bases. Germline V lookup: CDR1 MNHEY, CDR2 SVGEGT. There are 17 residues in the CDR3. V lost 7 bases and J lost 1; bases outside the gene matches: 11. The CDR3 sequence is CASTKIIGQGNTGELFF. The CDR3 coding sequence is TGTGCCAGCACTAAAATAATCGGACAGGGGAACACCGGGGAGCTGTTTTTT.

Only a few counts were recorded for this clonotype. The chain carries TRBV7-8 and TRBJ2-7, with D hard to call. With 2 bases removed from V and 4 bases from J, the gap between germline ends came to 9 bases. In germline, CDR1 is SGHVS, CDR2 FQNEAQ. The CDR3 contains 13 residues. CDR3 residues: CASSLSDPYEQYF. In DNA, the CDR3 is TGTGCCAGCAGCTTATCCGACCCTTACGAGCAGTACTTC.

The chain has TRBV7-9 and TRBJ1-1, with D perhaps TRBD1 (6 bases). The CDR3 extends over 14 amino acids. CDR1 is SEHNR, CDR2 FQNEAQ, per germline (reference sequence). V shed 2 bases and J shed 7 bases, with 14 bases lying between them. The CDR3 is CASSLLGTRDEAFF. CDR3 DNA: TGTGCCAGCAGCTTATTAGGGACAAGAGATGAAGCTTTCTTT.

This clonotype was detected only a few times. The chain joins TRBV2 to TRBJ2-2, with 11 bases aligning to TRBD2. The CDR3 is made up of 15 amino acids. V lost 7 bases to trimming and J lost 7 bases; unmatched junction nucleotides: 8. Per the germline V gene, CDR1 is SNHLY and CDR2 is FYNNEI. CDR3 region: CASMRLAGGGGELFF. The CDR3 nucleotides read TGTGCCAGCATGCGGCTAGCGGGAGGTGGCGGGGAGCTGTTTTTT. Variable domain in full (rest from reference TRBV2 and TRBJ2-2): EPEVTQTPSHQVTQMGQEVILRCVPISNHLYFYWYRQILGQKVEFLVSFYNNEISEKSEIFDDQFSVERPDGSNFTLKIRSTKLEDSAMYFCASMRLAGGGGELFFGEGSRLTVL.

This clonotype was observed a handful of times. V usage is TRBV6-5 and J usage is TRBJ1-6; no definite D call. CDR3 length equals 15 residues. The germline gives CDR1 MNHEY, CDR2 SVGAGI. V lost 0 bases and J lost 9, with 12 bases in between. CDR3 in DNA: TGTGCCAGCAGTTACTCGCGACGGGGTGCTTCACCCCTCCACTTT. Translating gives CASSYSRRGASPLHF.

V gene TRBV6-2 or TRBV6-3 combines with J gene TRBJ1-5; the match to TRBD1 covers 10 bases. CDR1 MNHEY and CDR2 SVGEGT come from the germline V gene. Trimming at V came to 2 bases and at J to 7 bases, leaving 5 bases not matched to a gene. The CDR3 is made up of 15 amino acids. Here the CDR3 DNA reads TGTGCCAGCAGTTACGACAGGGGGCTGCGGCAGCCCCAGCATTTT. It yields the protein CASSYDRGLRQPQHF.

Only a few counts were recorded for this clonotype. Given the absence of the conserved phenylalanine or tryptophan at the CDR3 end, a read error is likely. Because the CDR3's place on the DNA is in doubt, the DNA is left out and the CDR3 is given as listed by TCRdb. The gene calls are TRBV15 and TRBJ2-3; the table assigns TRBD1, which was not confirmed against the DNA. The germline CDR1 and CDR2 sequences are LNHNV and YYDKDF (reference sequence). The CDR3 spans 13 amino acids, including both terminal residues. CDR3 sequence: CATSNTRTAKHRY.

The gene calls are TRBV6-2 or TRBV6-3 and TRBJ1-2; 7 bases are a match to TRBD1. Per germline, CDR1 MNHEY and CDR2 SVGEGT. Trimming at V came to 5 bases and at J to 0 bases, leaving 6 bases not matched to a gene. The CDR3 loop spans 15 amino acids. Here the CDR3 DNA reads TGTGCCAGCAGTCGCCCCGGGACAGCTAACTATGGCTACACCTTC. It specifies CASSRPGTANYGYTF.